One sample yielded the 8 T cell receptor beta chains listed below, sequenced in a study of blood T cell repertoires in COVID-19. Method: immunoSEQ multiplex PCR; TCRdb's copy keeps in-frame clones and lacks some. This table has 350,000 to 450,000 clones, roughly 85% appearing once. Sequenced sample: peripheral blood. The receptors originated from a woman aged 18-30 years with acute or convalescent COVID-19.

V is TRBV5-4 and J is TRBJ2-2, with TRBD2 identical over 9 bases. V lost 3 bases to trimming and J lost 0 bases; unmatched junction nucleotides: 6. The germline V gene encodes CDR1 SGHNT and CDR2 YYREEE (reference sequence). This CDR3 comprises 17 residues. The CDR3: CASSSGVAGANTGELFF. The CDR3, as DNA: TGTGCCAGCAGCTCCGGGGTAGCGGGGGCGAACACCGGGGAGCTGTTTTTT.

Details on this clone: The same CDR3 also results from other DNA sequences found in this sample. The rearrangement links TRBV6-5 to TRBJ1-1, with TRBD1 identical over 7 bases. Unmatched junction bases numbered 6, after V lost 5 bases and J lost 3 bases. The CDR3 totals 14 residues. The germline V gene has CDR1 MNHEY and CDR2 SVGAGI. Written as DNA, the CDR3 is TGTGCCAGCAGTCGACAGGGACGAGACACTGAAGCTTTCTTT. The encoded protein is CASSRQGRDTEAFF.

The chain couples TRBV7-9 to TRBJ1-6; 7 nucleotides agree with TRBD1. From germline, CDR1 is SEHNR and CDR2 FQNEAQ (reference sequence). The J segment lost 4 bases and the V segment lost 5 bases, leaving 2 bases of the junction unmatched. The CDR3 length is 14 residues. The CDR3, as DNA: TGTGCCAGCAGCCAGGGACAGTATAATTCACCCCTCCACTTT. Translating it yields CASSQGQYNSPLHF.

The rearrangement links TRBV6-1 to TRBJ2-1; 7 bases are shared with TRBD1. CDR3 length equals 15 residues. The ends lost 2 bases at V and 1 base at J; junction bases unmatched: 2. Germline V lookup: CDR1 MNHNS, CDR2 SASEGT. Written as DNA, the CDR3 is TGTGCCAGCAGTGAAAGACAGGGTTCCTACAATGAGCAGTTCTTC. This translates into CASSERQGSYNEQFF.

With respect to this clone: In the same sample, other DNA sequences code for this CDR3. The chain links TRBV6-5 to TRBJ1-2, with TRBD1 matching over 10 bases. This CDR3 has 16 amino acids. Germline assignment: CDR1 MNHEY and CDR2 SVGAGI. V lost 0 bases and J lost 8; bases outside the gene matches: 9. CDR3 DNA: TGTGCCAGCAGTTACTCGCCCCGACAGGGGGCGCGAGGCTACACCTTC. Translation gives CASSYSPRQGARGYTF.

J is TRBJ2-6 and V is TRBV7-9, with TRBD1 matching over 7 bases. The J segment lost 3 bases and the V segment lost 8 bases, leaving 10 bases of the junction unmatched. Germline V gene data show CDR1 as SEHNR and CDR2 as FQNEAQ (reference sequence). This CDR3 has 16 residues. The CDR3 DNA is TGTGCCAGCGGAACAGGGGTGGCTCGTGGGGCCAACGTCCTGACTTTC. Protein: CASGTGVARGANVLTF.

V gene TRBV28 combines with J gene TRBJ2-1; TRBD2 agrees at 9 bases. J was trimmed by 8 bases and V by 6 bases; bases with no gene match: 8. The V gene's germline CDR1 is MDHEN and CDR2 SYDVKM. The CDR3 runs 14 residues. In DNA, the CDR3 is TGTGCCAGCAGCCCGGGACTAGCCCTCGATGAGCAGTTCTTC. It is translated as CASSPGLALDEQFF.

The chain has TRBV5-1 and TRBJ2-3; 9 nucleotides align to TRBD1. Germline V gene sequence: CDR1 SGHRS, CDR2 YFSETQ. The CDR3 runs 18 residues. The V segment lost 1 base and the J segment 2 bases; nucleotides outside the gene matches: 11. The CDR3 nucleotides read TGCGCCAGCAGCTTGCTCGTGACCGGGACAGGGAACACAGATACGCAGTATTTT. Protein: CASSLLVTGTGNTDTQYF.